The TCR beta chain described here comes from a study of early T cells in non-severe SARS-CoV-2 infection. Study observations and caveats: Clonotype matching in VDJdb favored anti-spike CD8 responses and did not capture private and CD4 specificities.

The TCR library protocol was used to attach unique molecular identifiers. These identifiers were attached to individual cDNA molecules. TCRdb fed the 5' RACE reads into MiXCR, producing one record per CDR3 protein. The table shows around 47,000 distinct CDR3 sequences, with approximately 10% occurring only once. From germline, CDR1 is SGHTA and CDR2 FQGNSA. The V and J ends lost 1 base and 3 bases respectively, with 10 bases between them. The CDR3 loop spans 14 amino acids. This clonotype was counted a few times. What it binds is unknown. The chain recombines TRBV7-2 with TRBJ2-7; tentative D call: TRBD2 (5 bases). This TCR was sampled from an adult who was a healthcare worker with PCR-confirmed SARS-CoV-2 infection or an uninfected control (not recorded which). Sequencing input: whole blood. CDR3 in amino acids: CASSLGRGNYEQYF. The DNA of the CDR3 is TGTGCCAGCAGCTTAGGTCGGGGTAACTACGAGCAGTACTTC.